Below, 28 T cell receptor beta chains from the same sample are listed, as sequenced in a study of vaccination and CD4 T cells after COVID-19. No cognate antigen is known for these TCRs. Scientists ran DNA taken from cultured CD4+ T cells through the Oncomine TCR Beta short-read assay for sequencing. In TCRdb, the PCR reads were re-called with MiXCR into one record per CDR3 protein. The table includes 2,000 or so distinct CDR3 sequences, 15% detected once. Treatment reported: roughly 10-day PBMC culture with coronavirus spike peptide pools or control peptides (ViraFEST assay). According to the study, CD4+ T cells from the unexposed donor were gathered ahead of the COVID-19 pandemic (2011-2018). The sequenced material came from CD4+ T cells from blood, cultured in vitro. These receptors originate from a human donor in good health.

This clonotype was seen a few times. The chain joins TRBV5-1 to TRBJ1-1; no clear D. Per the germline V gene, CDR1 is SGHRS and CDR2 is YFSETQ. Trimming left V 6 bases short and J 2 bases short, with 17 bases between. This CDR3 is built from 15 residues. The CDR3 sequence is CASTINLGGNTEAFF. The CDR3 nucleotides read TGCGCCAGCACCATAAACCTAGGCGGCAACACTGAAGCTTTCTTT. The variable domain in full, with the rest retrieved from reference TRBV5-1 and TRBJ1-1, is KAGVTQTPRYLIKTRGQQVTLSCSPISGHRSVSWYQQTPGQGLQFLFEYFSETQRNKGNFPGRFSGRQFSNSRSEMNVSTLELGDSALYLCASTINLGGNTEAFFGQGTRLTVV.

This clonotype is labeled as medium-sized. The CDR3 bases are TGTGCCGGCGGACAGGGGACGATCGGGGAGCTGTTTTTT. Encoded protein: CAGGQGTIGELFF. The J gene is TRBJ2-2, the V gene TRBV10-3; 9 nucleotides align to TRBD1. Germline CDR1 reads ENHRY; CDR2 reads SYGVKD. J gave up 7 bases and V 11 bases, and 8 bases lay outside the gene matches. This CDR3 comprises 13 residues.

J is TRBJ1-4 and V is TRBV7-2, with TRBD1 as a possible D gene (5 bases). CDR3 length equals 14 residues. Germline loops: CDR1 SGHTA, CDR2 FQGNSA. Trimming left V 3 bases short and J 1 base short, with 6 bases between. CDR3 sequence (DNA): TGTGCCAGCAGCTTCGGGGGAACTAATGAAAAACTGTTTTTT. Residues: CASSFGGTNEKLFF.

This clonotype was detected a few times. The chain recombines TRBV2 with TRBJ1-4; possible D gene TRBD1, 6 bases. Germline values: CDR1 SNHLY, CDR2 FYNNEI. The CDR3 length is 14 residues. Trimming took off 6 bases at V and 6 bases at J, with 14 bases between the two ends. Here the CDR3 DNA reads TGTGCCAGCAGCATACAGGGAGGGGATGAAAAACTGTTTTTT. It translates to CASSIQGGDEKLFF. The full variable domain, rest sourced from reference TRBV2 and TRBJ1-4, is EPEVTQTPSHQVTQMGQEVILRCVPISNHLYFYWYRQILGQKVEFLVSFYNNEISEKSEIFDDQFSVERPDGSNFTLKIRSTKLEDSAMYFCASSIQGGDEKLFFGSGTQLSVL.

This clonotype is medium-sized by share. The rearrangement links TRBV2 to TRBJ1-5, with 8 nucleotides matching TRBD1. The CDR3 totals 14 residues. Germline loops: CDR1 SNHLY, CDR2 FYNNEI. V lost 3 bases, J lost 5 bases, and 3 bases stayed unmatched. The chain's CDR3 is CASSERQGHQPQHF. CDR3 DNA sequence: TGTGCCAGCAGTGAGAGACAGGGGCATCAGCCCCAGCATTTT.

The chain carries TRBV4-1 and TRBJ1-6; D remains ambiguous. Trimming shortened V by 0 bases and J by 10 bases, and 13 bases separated the two germline ends. The CDR3 loop spans 15 amino acids. The germline V gene has CDR1 MGHRA and CDR2 YSYEKL. CDR3 in DNA: TGCGCCAGCAGCCAAGAGACGGGGAATTGGTCACCCCTCCACTTT. This codes for CASSQETGNWSPLHF.

In this sample, this clonotype is medium-sized. This chain joins TRBV19 and TRBJ2-2; D may match TRBD1 or TRBD2 (5 bases each). Germline V gene lookup returns CDR1 LNHDA and CDR2 SQIVND (reference sequence). The CDR3 length is 15 residues. The ends were cut back, 6 bases at V and 6 bases at J, with 17 bases in the middle. The CDR3 spells CASSPGPPPAGELFF. CDR3 in DNA: TGTGCCAGTAGCCCGGGACCGCCCCCAGCCGGGGAGCTGTTTTTT.

This clonotype ranks as medium-sized. This chain connects TRBV6-5 to TRBJ2-3; the D is unclear. V shed 0 bases and J shed 1 base, with 14 bases lying between them. This CDR3 is 17 amino acids long. Germline V lookup: CDR1 MNHEY, CDR2 SVGAGI. CDR3 DNA sequence: TGTGCCAGCAGTTACTCTCGCCCCGCCACCGGCACAGATACGCAGTATTTT. Translation: CASSYSRPATGTDTQYF.

This clonotype was detected a few times. The chain links TRBV23-1 to TRBJ2-7; TRBD2 is a possible D gene (6 bases). TRBV23-1 is an ORF, with its function uncertain. V lost 6 bases to trimming and J lost 1 base, with 19 bases between them. This CDR3 is built from 16 residues. The CDR3 is CASRPDTGEVSYEQYF. In nucleotides, the CDR3 is TGCGCCAGCAGACCGGATACGGGGGAAGTTTCCTACGAGCAGTACTTC.

By its share, this clonotype is large (0.1 to 1%). The chain joins TRBV7-9 to TRBJ1-2, with 7 positions matching TRBD1. J lost 7 bases, V lost 1 base, and 6 bases had no gene match. Germline assignment: CDR1 SEHNR and CDR2 FQNEAQ (reference sequence). The CDR3 has 14 residues. The CDR3 region is CASSLGGEGAGYTF. CDR3 in DNA: TGTGCCAGCAGCTTAGGGGGCGAGGGGGCTGGCTACACCTTC.

The chain employs TRBV30 and TRBJ1-5; D gene ambiguous. Trimming took off 5 bases at V and 3 bases at J, with 11 bases between the two ends. The germline gives CDR1 GTSNPN, CDR2 SVGIG (reference sequence). This CDR3 comprises 13 residues. The CDR3 nucleotides read TGTGCCTGGCGCCCGGGAACCAATCAGCCCCAGCATTTT. As protein: CAWRPGTNQPQHF. The full variable domain, rest sourced from reference TRBV30 and TRBJ1-5, is SQTIHQWPATLVQPVGSPLSLECTVEGTSNPNLYWYRQAAGRGLQLLFYSVGIGQISSEVPQNLSASRPQDRQFILSSKKLLLSDSGFYLCAWRPGTNQPQHFGDGTRLSIL.

This clonotype is labeled as medium-sized. The chain combines TRBV4-3 with TRBJ2-5; D unclear. Trimming removed 3 bases at V and 1 base at J, with 9 bases between. The CDR3 loop spans 14 amino acids. The germline gives CDR1 LGHNA, CDR2 YSLEER. CDR3 sequence reads: CASSQNQVQETQYF. CDR3 in DNA: TGCGCCAGCAGCCAGAACCAAGTCCAAGAGACCCAGTACTTC.

This clonotype is termed medium-sized (0.01 to 0.1%). The chain uses TRBV6-1 and TRBJ1-2; 9 positions agree with TRBD1. V lost 6 bases, J lost 8 bases, and 7 bases stayed unmatched. Germline-derived CDR1 and CDR2 are MNHNS and SASEGT. The CDR3 runs 13 residues. The CDR3 sequence: CASRVWTGEGYTF. The DNA of the CDR3 is TGTGCCAGCAGGGTCTGGACAGGGGAGGGCTACACCTTC.

This clonotype was counted only a few times. The chain links TRBV4-3 to TRBJ2-4; no reliable D call. The V gene's germline CDR1 is LGHNA and CDR2 YSLEER. The V gene lost 0 bases and the J gene lost 8 bases, with 11 bases spanning the gap. This CDR3 is built from 14 residues. The CDR3 nucleotides are TGCGCCAGCAGCCAAGATACCGCCCCAGACATTCAGTACTTC. Translated: CASSQDTAPDIQYF.

This clonotype is labeled large. This sequence joins TRBV6-1 and TRBJ1-5; tentatively, D is TRBD1 (5 bases). This CDR3 has 15 residues. Trimming left V 11 bases short and J 1 base short, with 18 bases between. Germline V gene sequence: CDR1 MNHNS, CDR2 SASEGT. This CDR3 is CAVRGNDRSNQPQHF. CDR3 bases: TGTGCCGTAAGAGGGAACGACAGAAGCAATCAGCCCCAGCATTTT.

By share of the sample, this clonotype is medium-sized. The chain carries TRBV21-1 and TRBJ2-5. TRBV21-1 is a documented pseudogene. CDR3 size: 14 residues. The DNA of the CDR3 is TGTGCCAGCAGCAAAGTTGCCGGAAAAGAGACCCAGTACTTC. Its protein product is CASSKVAGKETQYF.

The gene calls are TRBV9 and TRBJ2-7, with 10 nucleotides matching TRBD2. V shed 4 bases and J 0 bases; nucleotides not matched to a gene: 7. Germline V gene data show CDR1 as SGDLS and CDR2 as YYNGEE. This CDR3 region has 16 residues. The CDR3 region is CASSLQREGSSYEQYF. DNA of the CDR3: TGTGCCAGCAGCCTACAGCGGGAGGGGAGCTCCTACGAGCAGTACTTC.

Comment on this clonotype: The germline gene is not matched at one end of the junction; a read error may be the cause. J is TRBJ2-7 and V is TRBV7-9; TRBD2 matches at 11 bases. Germline loops: CDR1 SEHNR, CDR2 FQNEAQ (reference sequence). This CDR3 comprises 14 residues. The CDR3 loop is CVSSFSGRVYEQYF. CDR3 nucleotide sequence: TGTGTCAGCAGCTTTAGCGGGAGGGTTTACGAGCAGTACTTC.

Sample share makes this clonotype medium-sized. The CDR3 spells CASRGRIETQYF. The CDR3 DNA is TGTGCCAGCAGGGGGCGCATCGAGACCCAGTACTTC. The chain is built from TRBV6-1 and TRBJ2-5; possibly TRBD1 for D (5 bases). The V gene's germline CDR1 is MNHNS and CDR2 SASEGT. The CDR3 covers 12 residues. V was trimmed by 6 bases and J by 5 bases, leaving 10 bases between them.

The CDR3 is CASSPGQGVEKLFF. The CDR3 nucleotides are TGTGCCAGCAGCCCGGGACAGGGGGTGGAAAAACTGTTTTTT. The chain has TRBV7-2 and TRBJ1-4; 11 bases agree with TRBD1. CDR3 length equals 14 residues. With 5 bases clipped from V and 8 bases from J, the junction kept 4 bases outside the gene matches. The germline V gene encodes CDR1 SGHTA and CDR2 FQGNSA.

This clonotype was seen a handful of times. As DNA, the CDR3 is TGTGCCAGTAGTATAGCCCGGACCGGCTCCTACGAGCAGTACTTC. Protein sequence: CASSIARTGSYEQYF. V gene TRBV19 combines with J gene TRBJ2-7, with D uncertain. Germline V gives CDR1 LNHDA, CDR2 SQIVND (reference sequence). This CDR3 has 15 residues. The V gene lost 1 base and the J gene lost 0 bases, with 10 bases spanning the gap.

The gene calls are TRBV5-1 and TRBJ2-7; a weak D match, TRBD2 (5 bases). Germline V gives CDR1 SGHRS, CDR2 YFSETQ. Trimming cost V 3 bases and J 0 bases, with 7 bases left between them. This CDR3 is built from 13 residues. The CDR3 coding sequence is TGCGCCAGCAGCTACGGACTCTCCTACGAGCAGTACTTC. Protein sequence: CASSYGLSYEQYF.

This clonotype was recorded a few times. The rearrangement links TRBV18 to TRBJ1-5; no reliable D call. This CDR3 region has 14 residues. The germline V gene encodes CDR1 KGHSH and CDR2 LQKENI. Deletions cut 2 bases from V and 0 bases from J, with 5 bases between. The CDR3 coding sequence is TGTGCCAGCTCACCAGGCCGTAGCAATCAGCCCCAGCATTTT. Translation gives CASSPGRSNQPQHF. Based on the CDR3 plus reference TRBV18 and TRBJ1-5, the full variable domain is NAGVMQNPRHLVRRRGQEARLRCSPMKGHSHVYWYRQLPEEGLKFMVYLQKENIIDESGMPKERFSAEFPKEGPSILRIQQVVRGDSAAYFCASSPGRSNQPQHFGDGTRLSIL.

As concerns this clonotype: One base away lies a much larger clone, so this may be a sequencing read error. The chain combines TRBV6-1 with TRBJ1-1; D unresolved. V shed 7 bases and J shed 5 bases, with 17 bases lying between them. This CDR3 has 14 amino acids. Germline V gives CDR1 MNHNS, CDR2 SASEGT. CDR3 region: CASTEYEVGTEAFF. Written as DNA, the CDR3 is TGTGCCAGCACCGAGTACGAAGTGGGGACTGAAGCTTTCTTT.

The chain carries TRBV28 and TRBJ2-2; D uncertain. The CDR3 sequence is 13 residues long. Germline lookup yields CDR1 MDHEN and CDR2 SYDVKM. V lost 6 bases and J 1 base, leaving 6 bases between the germline ends. CDR3 DNA: TGTGCCAGCAGGCTACAGAACACCGGGGAGCTGTTTTTT. It is translated as CASRLQNTGELFF.

With respect to this clonotype: This may come from a read error, since a much larger clone is one base off. The V call is TRBV20-1, the J call TRBJ1-5; D is possibly TRBD1 (6 bases). The germline V gene encodes CDR1 DFQATT and CDR2 SNEGSKA (reference sequence). CDR3 size: 15 residues. The CDR3 here is CSARENTGSNQSQHF. CDR3 nucleotide sequence: TGCAGTGCTAGAGAAAATACAGGGAGCAATCAGTCCCAGCATTTT.

Judged by abundance, this clonotype is medium-sized. The V gene is TRBV20-1, the J gene TRBJ1-1; D is ambiguous. Germline V gene lookup returns CDR1 DFQATT and CDR2 SNEGSKA (reference sequence). This CDR3 has 12 amino acids. V was pared by 6 bases and J by 4 bases, with 12 bases between. Here the CDR3 DNA reads TGCAGTGCCACGGATGGGCGCACTGAAGCTTTCTTT. Residues: CSATDGRTEAFF.

This clonotype is judged medium-sized. The chain has TRBV28 and TRBJ2-4, with 12 positions matching TRBD2. The CDR3 loop spans 15 amino acids. With 2 bases clipped from V and 12 bases from J, the junction kept 8 bases outside the gene matches. Germline V lookup: CDR1 MDHEN, CDR2 SYDVKM. DNA of the CDR3: TGTGCCAGCAGTTTAGCGCTAGCGGGGGGGCCGCGTCAGTACTTC. It translates to CASSLALAGGPRQYF.